The sequence of this T cell receptor (beta chain) was determined in a study of T cell responses to AZD1222 COVID-19 vaccine. With regard to this clone: Its antigen remains unidentified.

V shed 3 bases and J 5 bases; nucleotides not matched to a gene: 10. The CDR3 has 16 residues. Looked up from germline, CDR1 is SGHTA and CDR2 is FQGNSA. Produced via immunoSEQ multiplex PCR; TCRdb's table is partial and in-frame only. The data contain tens of thousands of clones, 85% to 90% of them singletons. Notes on the study in general: After two AZD1222 doses, spike-specific TCR breadth and depth rose versus day 0.

This chain connects TRBV7-2 to TRBJ2-5, with 9 bases fitting TRBD2. The source material was peripheral blood, sampled on day 0 of AZD1222 vaccination. The clonotype comes from an adult in good health. For the CDR3, the DNA is TGTGCCAGCAGCTTGTACCCGGGACTAGCATCGGAGACCCAGTACTTC. It specifies CASSLYPGLASETQYF.